This paragraph reports one T cell receptor beta chain. The same CDR3 arises from other DNA sequences in this sample as well. The table came from immunoSEQ multiplex PCR; TCRdb's copy has only in-frame clones and leaves some out. The repertoire includes 400,000 to 550,000 clones, nearly 90% of them detected once, and about 2% sits in the top ten. The CDR3 sequence is 12 residues long. The junction had 0 bases not matched to a gene; V was cut back by 4 bases and J by 3 bases. The V gene's germline CDR1 is SNHLY and CDR2 FYNNEI. This specimen belongs to a study of blood T cell repertoires in COVID-19. Sequenced material: PBMCs or T cells enriched from blood (not recorded which). The sequence came from a woman aged 18-29 years with acute COVID-19. The chain has TRBV2 and TRBJ2-7; the match to TRBD1 covers 7 bases. The CDR3 DNA sequence: TGTGCCAGCAGTGGACAGGGCTACGAGCAGTACTTC. Encoded protein: CASSGQGYEQYF. Using reference TRBV2 and TRBJ2-7 for the parts outside the CDR3, the full variable domain is EPEVTQTPSHQVTQMGQEVILRCVPISNHLYFYWYRQILGQKVEFLVSFYNNEISEKSEIFDDQFSVERPDGSNFTLKIRSTKLEDSAMYFCASSGQGYEQYFGPGTRLTVT.